A single sample gave rise to the 3 T cell receptor beta chains below, sequenced in a study of shared clonotypes between healthy human individuals. Repertoires were generated with immunoSEQ multiplex PCR, while TCRdb's copy carries only in-frame clones and drops some. The sample lists 2 million to 2.5 million clones, about 92% occurring once. What was sequenced was naive CD4+ T cells from PBMCs. Subset given: CD45RA+ positively selected. Receptor source: a young man in good health. Some clones in this sample may be carry-over from other donors' samples.

The chain couples TRBV15 to TRBJ2-7, with TRBD2 as a possible D gene (6 bases). The CDR3 has 14 residues. Trimming removed 1 base at V and 2 bases at J, with 9 bases between. The germline V gene encodes CDR1 LNHNV and CDR2 YYDKDF (reference sequence). The CDR3 here is CATSRGEATYEQYF. The CDR3 DNA reads TGTGCCACCAGCAGAGGGGAGGCCACCTACGAGCAGTACTTC.

V and J are TRBV10-3 and TRBJ2-7, with 12 nucleotides matching TRBD1. The CDR3 loop spans 14 amino acids. Germline CDR1 is ENHRY and CDR2 is SYGVKD. The V and J ends lost 5 bases and 7 bases, in that order; junction bases with no gene match: 6. The CDR3 spells CAISKGQGAREQYF. The CDR3 DNA sequence: TGTGCCATCAGTAAGGGACAGGGGGCAAGGGAGCAGTACTTC.

V usage is TRBV10-3 and J usage is TRBJ1-1; D is possibly TRBD1 (5 bases). Germline V gene sequence: CDR1 ENHRY, CDR2 SYGVKD. The V and J ends lost 0 bases and 0 bases respectively, with 11 bases between them. The CDR3 runs 16 residues. DNA for the CDR3: TGTGCCATCAGTGAGTCAATCGGGACGCTGAACACTGAAGCTTTCTTT. Encoded protein: CAISESIGTLNTEAFF.